This T cell receptor beta chain appears in the sequencing data of a study of shared clonotypes between healthy human individuals. Donors comprised only Caucasian adults living in Nashville, Tennessee. This CDR3 has 14 amino acids. The germline V gene has CDR1 MGHDK and CDR2 SYGVNS. V shed 2 bases and J shed 0 bases, with 5 bases lying between them. This clone was detected a few times. Template amounts of roughly 300 ng DNA, 30,000 or so T cell genomes, were employed in unsorted PBMC replicate PCRs. Sequencing used immunoSEQ multiplex PCR; TCRdb keeps in-frame clones, though not all of them. The sample has approximately 510,000 clones, roughly 78% seen once.

The sequence derives from a woman between 40 and 55 years old in good health. Some clones in this sample may be carry-over from other donors' samples. Sequenced input: PBMCs. This chain uses TRBV25-1 with TRBJ1-5; the D is unclear. CDR3 DNA sequence: TGTGCCAGCAGTGAACCGTATAGCAATCAGCCCCAGCATTTT. This gives the protein CASSEPYSNQPQHF. The entire variable domain, with the rest obtained from reference TRBV25-1 and TRBJ1-5, is as follows: EADIYQTPRYLVIGTGKKITLECSQTMGHDKMYWYQQDPGMELHLIHYSYGVNSTEKGDLSSESTVSRIRTEHFPLTLESARPSHTSQYLCASSEPYSNQPQHFGDGTRLSIL.